Shown below are 2 T cell receptor beta chains from a single sample sequenced in a study of T cells in Graves' hyperthyroidism and ophthalmopathy. RNA transcripts were the template for amplifying TCR beta CDR3 regions. Carried out on the TCR CDR3, a first-round RT-PCR used the HTBI primer set. MiXCR, applied by TCRdb to the multiplex PCR reads, yields one record per CDR3 protein. The data hold more than 550,000 distinct CDR3 sequences, with over 40% observed a single time. The sequencing sample was made of peripheral blood or thyroid tissue (not recorded which). These receptors all come from an adult man with Graves' disease, either hyperthyroidism or ophthalmopathy (not recorded which).

This chain links TRBV2 with TRBJ2-7; possible D gene TRBD2, 5 bases. The CDR3 contains 14 residues. Per germline, CDR1 SNHLY and CDR2 FYNNEI. Trimming took 5 bases from V and 3 from J, leaving 14 bases between them. DNA of the CDR3: TGTGCCAGCAGTCTTTCCCGACGGGACTACGAGCAGTACTTC. Amino acid sequence: CASSLSRRDYEQYF.

As regards this clonotype: This may stem from a read error, because a much larger clone lies one nucleotide away. The CDR3 loop reads CAISDTGNGNQPQHF. In DNA form, the CDR3 reads TGTGCCATCAGTGATACAGGGAATGGCAATCAGCCCCAGCATTTT. The chain links TRBV10-3 to TRBJ1-5; perhaps TRBD1 as D (6 bases). Trimming stripped 3 bases from V and 2 bases from J, with 11 bases between. CDR1 and CDR2 from the germline V gene are ENHRY and SYGVKD. The CDR3 is made up of 15 amino acids.